This T cell receptor (beta chain) was profiled in a study of shared clonotypes between healthy human individuals. Profiled with immunoSEQ multiplex PCR; TCRdb holds only in-frame clones, not every one. This table holds approximately 2.1 million clones, approximately 93% found once. CD45RA+ naive and CD45RA-negative memory subsets were separated from CD4+ cells. Findings of the study overall: All-four-donor shared clonotypes had higher generation probabilities than non-shared clonotypes did.

Between the trimmed V and J ends, which lost 6 bases and 16 bases, there was a span of 18 bases. The CDR3 runs to 11 residues. Germline V gives CDR1 DFQATT, CDR2 SNEGSKA (reference sequence). This clone turned up a few times. No antigen is known for it. What was sequenced was naive CD4+ T cells from PBMCs. Subset here: CD45RA+ positively selected. The V call is TRBV20-1, the J call TRBJ1-4; D is possibly TRBD1 (5 bases). The sequence came from a young man in good health. Some clones in this sample may be carry-over from other donors' samples. CDR3 in DNA: TGCAGTGCCCCCGCCGGGACCCGTCAGTTTTTT. Translated: CSAPAGTRQFF.